This TCR beta chain was captured in a study of post-analysis software for immune sequencing data. The study's findings and limits: In patients, roughly 5 TRBV segments were more frequent than in controls, with TRBV5-6, TRBV5-1 and TRBV20-1 among them. Controls showed significantly higher normalized Chao1 diversity than did multiple sclerosis patients.

Trimming shortened V by 2 bases and J by 0 bases, and 9 bases separated the two germline ends. The CDR3 runs 16 residues. Germline CDR1 SGHRS, CDR2 YFSETQ. Concerning this clonotype itself: What it binds is unknown.

Sequencing libraries made from TCR beta cDNA carried unique molecular identifiers. Input amounts of 1 to 10 million T cells were used. These gave 500,000 or so cDNA molecules, so each molecule approximated one T cell. MiXCR, run by TCRdb on the PCR reads, gives a single entry per CDR3 protein. This sample has hundreds of thousands of distinct CDR3 sequences, with 25% to 30% found just once. The rearrangement uses TRBV5-1 and TRBJ2-6; D gene uncertain. Sequenced input: blood. The receptor was derived from a girl between 5 and 17 years old with multiple sclerosis. The CDR3: CASSFNLGSGANVLTF. For the CDR3, the DNA is TGCGCCAGCAGCTTTAACCTAGGCTCTGGGGCCAACGTCCTGACTTTC.